This T cell receptor (beta chain) was retrieved from a study of blood T cell repertoires in COVID-19. For the study at large: Spain, Italy and the United States supplied samples that represented acute and convalescent COVID-19. PBMCs, B-cell-depleted T cells, or T cells provided the cDNA or gDNA that made up the material.

Authors' processing steps: By means of reference gene primer amplification, nucleated cell counts were estimated. Sequenced by immunoSEQ multiplex PCR; TCRdb stores in-frame clones only, minus some. That table is the source of V, J and clone size, and D and trimming were worked out from the DNA. The sample holds some 83,000 clones, less than 80% seen once. The TCR sequence derives from a woman of 80 years or more with acute or convalescent COVID-19. Sequencing used peripheral blood.

The CDR3 loop is CASSRTEPNTGELFF. CDR3 bases: TGTGCCAGCTCACGGACAGAGCCGAACACCGGGGAGCTGTTTTTT. The V gene is TRBV18, the J gene TRBJ2-2; D might be TRBD1 (6 bases). CDR1 and CDR2 (germline): KGHSH, LQKENI. Trimming removed 4 bases at V and 0 bases at J, with 9 bases between. CDR3 length equals 15 residues.